Listed here are 27 T cell receptor beta chains from one sample, sequenced in a study of T cell responses to AZD1222 COVID-19 vaccine. The repertoire was sequenced with immunoSEQ multiplex PCR; TCRdb's copy has only in-frame clones and lacks some. There are roughly 180,000 clones in the sample; roughly 92% occur only once, and 3.4% lies in the top ten. Sample: peripheral blood, taken 28 days after the second AZD1222 dose. The receptors were gathered from an adult who received the AZD1222 COVID-19 vaccine.

The chain employs TRBV7-3 and TRBJ2-5, with 8 positions matching TRBD1. J gave up 7 bases and V 5 bases, and 6 bases lay outside the gene matches. Germline-derived CDR1 and CDR2 are SGHTA and FQGTGA. CDR3 length: 13 residues. This chain's CDR3 is CASSIQGTGTQYF. The CDR3 region has the DNA TGTGCCAGCAGCATACAGGGGACAGGGACCCAGTACTTC. The entire variable domain, with the rest obtained from reference TRBV7-3 and TRBJ2-5, is as follows: GAGVSQTPSNKVTEKGKYVELRCDPISGHTALYWYRQSLGQGPEFLIYFQGTGAADDSGLPNDRFFAVRPEGSVSTLKIQRTERGDSAVYLCASSIQGTGTQYFGPGTRLLVL.

V and J are TRBV6-6 and TRBJ1-1; D gene unclear. The ends were cut back, 0 bases at V and 1 base at J, with 9 bases in the middle. The CDR3 length is 15 residues. Germline CDR1 and CDR2: MNHNY and SVGAGI (reference sequence). CDR3 nucleotide sequence: TGTGCCAGCAGTTACTCGAGCTTATCGAACACTGAAGCTTTCTTT. This translates into CASSYSSLSNTEAFF.

This chain joins TRBV27 and TRBJ1-5; TRBD1 matches at 9 bases. This CDR3 is 15 amino acids long. V was clipped by 4 bases and J by 4 bases; unmatched bases: 5. In germline, CDR1 is MNHEY, CDR2 SMNVEV (reference sequence). CDR3: CASSSIGQGNQPQHF. As DNA, the CDR3 is TGTGCCAGCAGTTCCATCGGACAGGGGAATCAGCCCCAGCATTTT.

The chain carries TRBV28 and TRBJ2-2, with 10 nucleotides matching TRBD1. Trimming cost V 8 bases and J 3 bases; bases outside gene matches: 3. Germline V gene sequence: CDR1 MDHEN, CDR2 SYDVKM. The CDR3 has 14 amino acids. CDR3 loop: CASLGQGDTGELFF. CDR3 nucleotides: TGTGCCAGCCTTGGACAGGGGGACACCGGGGAGCTGTTTTTT.

The V and J genes are TRBV27 and TRBJ2-3, with 7 bases identical to TRBD2. The CDR3 is made up of 15 amino acids. V lost 9 bases, J lost 5 bases, and 14 bases stayed unmatched. In germline, CDR1 is MNHEY, CDR2 SMNVEV (reference sequence). This chain's CDR3 is CAREGRENARDTQYF. The CDR3 nucleotides are TGTGCCAGGGAAGGGCGGGAGAACGCGCGAGATACGCAGTATTTT.

This chain uses TRBV7-2 with TRBJ2-1, with D possibly being TRBD2 (6 bases). V was trimmed by 2 bases and J by 4 bases, leaving 12 bases between them. Germline V lookup: CDR1 SGHTA, CDR2 FQGNSA. This CDR3 contains 15 residues. CDR3 bases: TGTGCCAGCAGCTTAATGGCGGGAAGGTACAATGAGCAGTTCTTC. This codes for CASSLMAGRYNEQFF. The whole variable domain, filled in from reference TRBV7-2 and TRBJ2-1, reads GAGVSQSPSNKVTEKGKDVELRCDPISGHTALYWYRQSLGQGLEFLIYFQGNSAPDKSGLPSDRFSAERTGGSVSTLTIQRTQQEDSAVYLCASSLMAGRYNEQFFGPGTRLTVL.

This clone was detected a few times. J is TRBJ1-1 and V is TRBV7-8, with no clear D. CDR3 length: 14 amino acids. Trimming removed 1 base from V and 1 base from J, with 7 bases in between. The germline V gene has CDR1 SGHVS and CDR2 FQNEAQ. DNA for the CDR3: TGTGCCAGCAGCTTAGTCGCAGGGAACACTGAAGCTTTCTTT. It encodes CASSLVAGNTEAFF. The full variable domain, with the rest looked up from reference TRBV7-8 and TRBJ1-1, is GAGVSQSPRYKVAKRGQDVALRCDPISGHVSLFWYQQALGQGPEFLTYFQNEAQLDKSGLPSDRFFAERPEGSVSTLKIQRTQQEDSAVYLCASSLVAGNTEAFFGQGTRLTVV.

This chain connects TRBV4-1 to TRBJ1-2; weak D call: TRBD1 (5 bases). The CDR3 covers 15 residues. Germline-derived CDR1 and CDR2 are MGHRA and YSYEKL. The germline V and J ends were trimmed by 4 bases and 4 bases, with 16 bases remaining between them. As DNA, the CDR3 is TGCGCCAGCAGCCTCGAGGGTGACGGGACCTATGGCTACACCTTC. It specifies CASSLEGDGTYGYTF.

This clone has a single count. The gene calls are TRBV9 and TRBJ2-1, with a possible D match to TRBD2 (6 bases). V shed 4 bases and J shed 8 bases, with 25 bases lying between them. The CDR3 is made up of 17 amino acids. Germline V gives CDR1 SGDLS, CDR2 YYNGEE. CDR3 DNA sequence: TGTGCCAGCAGCCCCCCGGTAGGGACTCTAACTTTCCATGAGCAGTTCTTC. Translation: CASSPPVGTLTFHEQFF.

V and J are TRBV12-3 or TRBV12-4 and TRBJ1-1, with TRBD1 as a possible D gene (5 bases). The CDR3 has 11 residues. Trimming cost V 6 bases and J 5 bases, with 7 bases left between them. CDR3 coding DNA: TGTGCCAGCAGAGGGGAAACTGAAGCTTTCTTT. Translating it yields CASRGETEAFF.

The chain combines TRBV6-5 with TRBJ2-7, with 8 bases identical to TRBD2. Looked up from germline, CDR1 is MNHEY and CDR2 is SVGAGI. The CDR3 loop spans 14 amino acids. Germline trimming cut 2 bases from V and 2 bases from J; bases unmatched to any gene: 2. CDR3 nucleotides: TGTGCCAGCAGTTACGGTAGCGGGGCCTACGAGCAGTACTTC. This gives the protein CASSYGSGAYEQYF.

This chain uses TRBV7-9 with TRBJ2-7; no clear D gene. V was shortened by 8 bases and J by 0 bases, with 11 bases between the two germline ends. The CDR3 is made up of 13 amino acids. The germline CDR1 and CDR2 sequences are SEHNR and FQNEAQ (reference sequence). CDR3 in amino acids: CASSLSSSYEQYF. The CDR3 DNA reads TGTGCCAGCTCCCTTTCGAGCTCCTACGAGCAGTACTTC.

The chain employs TRBV12-3 or TRBV12-4 and TRBJ2-7; perhaps D is TRBD1 or TRBD2 (5 bases each). Trimming took 1 base from V and 3 from J, leaving 7 bases between them. The CDR3 contains 13 residues. DNA for the CDR3: TGTGCCAGCAGTTTAGGGGGGAACTACGAGCAGTACTTC. It codes for CASSLGGNYEQYF.

This clone was detected only once. The gene calls are TRBV5-1 and TRBJ1-2; TRBD1 matches at 12 bases. Unmatched junction bases numbered 10, after V lost 2 bases and J lost 8 bases. Germline lookup yields CDR1 SGHRS and CDR2 YFSETQ. The length of the CDR3 is 16 residues. In nucleotides, the CDR3 is TGCGCCAGCAGCTTTAGCATGGGACAGGGGGCGGAAGGCTACACCTTC. It encodes CASSFSMGQGAEGYTF. The whole variable domain, filled in from reference TRBV5-1 and TRBJ1-2, reads KAGVTQTPRYLIKTRGQQVTLSCSPISGHRSVSWYQQTPGQGLQFLFEYFSETQRNKGNFPGRFSGRQFSNSRSEMNVSTLELGDSALYLCASSFSMGQGAEGYTFGSGTRLTVV.

CDR3 bases: TGTGCCAGCAGCTTAGCGAGGGGCCAGCCCCAGCATTTT. Residues: CASSLARGQPQHF. The chain is built from TRBV7-8 and TRBJ1-5; TRBD1 might be the D (5 bases). V was trimmed by 0 bases and J by 7 bases, leaving 7 bases between them. Germline loops: CDR1 SGHVS, CDR2 FQNEAQ. CDR3 length: 13 residues. Filled out from reference TRBV7-8 and TRBJ1-5, the complete variable domain reads GAGVSQSPRYKVAKRGQDVALRCDPISGHVSLFWYQQALGQGPEFLTYFQNEAQLDKSGLPSDRFFAERPEGSVSTLKIQRTQQEDSAVYLCASSLARGQPQHFGDGTRLSIL.

This clone has more than one count but fewer than ten. The J gene is TRBJ1-1, the V gene TRBV19; no reliable D call. Trimming stripped 5 bases from V and 6 bases from J, with 13 bases between. Per germline, CDR1 LNHDA and CDR2 SQIVND (reference sequence). The CDR3 sequence is 13 residues long. CDR3 protein: CASSRRKYAEAFF. DNA for the CDR3: TGTGCCAGTAGTCGTCGGAAATACGCTGAAGCTTTCTTT.

In regard to this clone: A read error may produce the germline difference seen at one junction end. The chain's CDR3 is CASSWDSNQPQHF. The CDR3 bases are TGTGCCAGCAGTTGGGACAGCAACCAGCCCCAGCATTTT. V usage is TRBV5-4 and J usage is TRBJ1-5, with 7 bases matching TRBD1. Germline V CDR1 and CDR2: SGHNT, YYREEE (reference sequence). The CDR3 spans 13 residues.

The chain is built from TRBV12-5 and TRBJ2-3; D is unresolved. Trimming cost V 2 bases and J 7 bases, with 7 bases left between them. Germline V lookup: CDR1 LGHNT, CDR2 FRNRAP. The CDR3 extends over 12 amino acids. CDR3 residues: CASGLSENTQYF. DNA for the CDR3: TGTGCTAGTGGTTTGTCTGAGAATACGCAGTATTTT.

The rearrangement uses TRBV7-8 and TRBJ2-1; TRBD2 aligns across 14 bases. The germline gives CDR1 SGHVS, CDR2 FQNEAQ. The J segment lost 9 bases and the V segment lost 5 bases, leaving 12 bases of the junction unmatched. This CDR3 has 17 amino acids. CDR3 bases: TGTGCCAGCAGCGCCCTCTCGGGACTAGCGGGAGATGGTGAGCAGTTCTTC. This gives the protein CASSALSGLAGDGEQFF.

V gene TRBV7-9 combines with J gene TRBJ2-3; 7 nucleotides align to TRBD2. The CDR3 length is 14 residues. Germline V gives CDR1 SEHNR, CDR2 FQNEAQ (reference sequence). The V segment lost 1 base and the J segment 5 bases; nucleotides outside the gene matches: 3. The CDR3: CASSLVGGVDTQYF. CDR3 nucleotide sequence: TGTGCCAGCAGCTTAGTTGGGGGGGTAGATACGCAGTATTTT.

V usage is TRBV11-2 and J usage is TRBJ2-1; D unresolved. V was pared by 5 bases and J by 0 bases, with 14 bases between. The CDR3 is 16 amino acids. The germline V gene encodes CDR1 SGHAT and CDR2 FQNNGV. Here the CDR3 reads CASSPPGAYSYNEQFF. The CDR3 nucleotides read TGTGCCAGCAGCCCACCCGGTGCCTACTCCTACAATGAGCAGTTCTTC.

The CDR3: CASSSDRALNEKLFF. CDR3 DNA: TGTGCCAGCAGCTCCGACAGGGCCCTTAATGAAAAACTGTTTTTT. The genes are TRBV7-2 and TRBJ1-4, with TRBD1 matching 7 bases. The V segment lost 4 bases and the J segment 4 bases; nucleotides outside the gene matches: 6. CDR1 is SGHTA, CDR2 FQGNSA, per germline. This CDR3 is 15 amino acids long.

The gene calls are TRBV30 and TRBJ2-7; possibly TRBD2 for D (5 bases). This CDR3 is 14 amino acids long. Trimming pared 3 bases from V and 3 bases from J, leaving 15 bases between. The germline V gene has CDR1 GTSNPN and CDR2 SVGIG (reference sequence). The CDR3 DNA reads TGTGCCTGGAGCCTCGAGGACTGGTTCTACGAGCAGTACTTC. It specifies CAWSLEDWFYEQYF.

This clone has a single count. The chain joins TRBV6-6 to TRBJ1-1; 10 nucleotides agree with TRBD1. The CDR3 runs to 16 residues. The V segment lost 5 bases and the J segment 4 bases; nucleotides outside the gene matches: 10. The V gene's germline CDR1 is MNHNY and CDR2 SVGAGI (reference sequence). Here the CDR3 DNA reads TGTGCCAGCAGTCCCGGGACAGGGGTAAGGAGCACTGAAGCTTTCTTT. Translating it yields CASSPGTGVRSTEAFF.

The chain combines TRBV5-4 with TRBJ2-1, with TRBD2 identical over 7 bases. The CDR3 loop spans 15 amino acids. Germline CDR1 reads SGHNT; CDR2 reads YYREEE (reference sequence). V lost 0 bases, J lost 1 base, and 1 base stayed unmatched. CDR3 sequence reads: CASSLGSGSYNEQFF. The CDR3 nucleotides are TGTGCCAGCAGCTTGGGTAGCGGGTCCTACAATGAGCAGTTCTTC.

The chain links TRBV28 to TRBJ1-2; possible D gene TRBD1, 6 bases. From germline, CDR1 is MDHEN and CDR2 SYDVKM. Trimming shortened V by 5 bases and J by 4 bases, and 17 bases separated the two germline ends. The CDR3 runs to 15 residues. CDR3 DNA: TGTGCCAGCAGTACCTACAGGGATGGGGGCTATGGCTACACCTTC. This gives the protein CASSTYRDGGYGYTF.

The chain joins TRBV11-1 to TRBJ1-2; weak D call: TRBD1 (5 bases). The CDR3 consists of 14 residues. Germline CDR1 SGHAT, CDR2 FQDESV (reference sequence). The V and J ends lost 5 bases and 6 bases respectively, with 16 bases between them. CDR3 nucleotide sequence: TGTGCCAGCAGCCCGCTAAGGACGGGGGATGGCTACACCTTC. Amino acids: CASSPLRTGDGYTF.